These 14 T cell receptor beta chains originate from one sample sequenced in a study of shared clonotypes between healthy human individuals. Produced via immunoSEQ multiplex PCR; TCRdb's table is partial and in-frame only. This table has 600,000 or so clones, 90% to 95% appearing once. CD45RO-negative CD8 cells positively selected for CCR7 made up the naive population, which excluded terminally differentiated effector memory CD45RA+ cells. The sequenced sample was naive CD8+ T cells sorted from blood. The receptor source for this set is a woman aged 25 to 45 in good health.

About this clone: The same CDR3 is also encoded by other DNA sequences in this sample. The chain is built from TRBV20-1 and TRBJ1-2; the D gene is possibly TRBD1 (5 bases). V was pared by 6 bases and J by 4 bases, with 9 bases between. The CDR3 has 11 residues. The germline gives CDR1 DFQATT, CDR2 SNEGSKA (reference sequence). Here the CDR3 reads CSAETAYGYTF. The DNA of the CDR3 is TGCAGTGCGGAGACAGCCTATGGCTACACCTTC.

The chain employs TRBV9 and TRBJ2-5, with 7 positions matching TRBD1. The DNA end lines up better with TRBJ2-7; the J call may be wrong. The V gene's germline CDR1 is SGDLS and CDR2 YYNGEE. The CDR3 has 16 amino acids. CDR3 coding DNA: TGTGCCAGCAGCGTAGGGCTAGGGACAGCCGCCTACGAGCAGTACTTC. This translates into CASSVGLGTAAYEQYF.

This clone was seen once. The rearrangement joins TRBV21-1 to TRBJ2-7; the table's D call, TRBD1, was not checked against the DNA. TRBV21-1 corresponds to a pseudogene. The CDR3 length is 16 residues. The CDR3 protein is CASSPRQGPRPNEQYF. The CDR3 DNA reads TGTGCCAGCAGCCCACGGCAGGGCCCAAGGCCGAACGAGCAGTACTTC.

The J gene is TRBJ2-5, the V gene TRBV20-1; D gene ambiguous. The J call is in doubt because the DNA end fits TRBJ2-7 better. The length of the CDR3 is 11 residues. Germline values: CDR1 DFQATT, CDR2 SNEGSKA (reference sequence). CDR3 sequence reads: CSARVLYEQYF. The CDR3 DNA reads TGCAGTGCTAGAGTTCTTTACGAGCAGTACTTC.

The gene calls are TRBV5-6 and TRBJ2-7; TRBD2 aligns across 11 bases. The CDR3 is 16 amino acids. Germline assignment: CDR1 SGHDT and CDR2 YYEEEE. V trimming: 0 bases; J trimming: 1 base; junction bases outside the gene matches: 3. The CDR3 nucleotides read TGTGCCAGCAGCTTGGGGGGACTAGCGGCTTCCTACGAGCAGTACTTC. The encoded protein is CASSLGGLAASYEQYF. The variable domain in full, completed from reference TRBV5-6 and TRBJ2-7, reads DAGVTQSPTHLIKTRGQQVTLRCSPKSGHDTVSWYQQALGQGPQFIFQYYEEEERQRGNFPDRFSGHQFPNYSSELNVNALLLGDSALYLCASSLGGLAASYEQYFGPGTRLTVT.

CDR3 in amino acids: CASSVEGDAYEQYF. The CDR3 region has the DNA TGTGCCAGCAGCGTAGAGGGGGATGCCTACGAGCAGTACTTC. The chain carries TRBV9 and TRBJ2-5; perhaps TRBD1 as D (6 bases). The J call may not be correct, given that the DNA end is closer to TRBJ2-7. The CDR3 is 14 amino acids. CDR1 and CDR2 (germline): SGDLS, YYNGEE.

The genes are TRBV2 and TRBJ2-1; tentatively, D is TRBD1 (5 bases). The CDR3 is 15 amino acids. V was pared by 11 bases and J by 8 bases, with 25 bases between. Germline V lookup: CDR1 SNHLY, CDR2 FYNNEI. Here the CDR3 reads CAPRARRSSPHEQFF. The CDR3 DNA sequence: TGTGCCCCCAGGGCCCGGCGGTCCTCCCCCCATGAGCAGTTCTTC.

This clone was observed a handful of times. The CDR3 spells CSVGALEAFF. The CDR3 DNA follows: TGCAGCGTCGGGGCCCTTGAAGCTTTCTTT. The V gene is TRBV29-1, the J gene TRBJ1-1, with a weak D call TRBD1 (5 bases). The V gene lost 6 bases and the J gene lost 7 bases, with 9 bases spanning the gap. Germline V gives CDR1 SQVTM, CDR2 ANQGSEA. This CDR3 is built from 10 residues.

The rearrangement joins TRBV28 to TRBJ1-4, with 7 nucleotides matching TRBD1. The junction had 8 bases not matched to a gene; V was cut back by 7 bases and J by 0 bases. The germline V gene encodes CDR1 MDHEN and CDR2 SYDVKM. The CDR3 contains 16 residues. The CDR3 loop reads CASTTTGLSTNEKLFF. The DNA of the CDR3 is TGTGCCAGCACCACGACAGGGCTATCAACTAATGAAAAACTGTTTTTT.

The chain joins TRBV27 to TRBJ2-2; TRBD1 matches at 7 bases. CDR1 is MNHEY and CDR2 is SMNVEV in the germline V gene (reference sequence). The CDR3 runs to 16 residues. The V and J ends lost 4 bases and 0 bases, in that order; junction bases with no gene match: 5. The CDR3 DNA follows: TGTGCCAGCAGTTCTCTGGGACAGACGAACACCGGGGAGCTGTTTTTT. Its translation: CASSSLGQTNTGELFF.

For the CDR3, the DNA is TGTGCCAGCAGTCATAATACGGGAGTAGAGGGGACCGGGGAGCTGTTTTTT. Amino acid sequence: CASSHNTGVEGTGELFF. The chain has TRBV7-8 and TRBJ2-2; tentatively, D is TRBD2 (6 bases). The V and J ends lost 6 bases and 5 bases respectively, with 22 bases between them. Per the germline V gene, CDR1 is SGHVS and CDR2 is FQNEAQ. There are 17 residues in the CDR3.

The chain joins TRBV7-2 to TRBJ2-7, with D tentatively TRBD1 or TRBD2 (5 bases each). Deletions cut 6 bases from V and 2 bases from J, with 14 bases between. In germline, CDR1 is SGHTA, CDR2 FQGNSA. The CDR3 totals 14 residues. CDR3 coding DNA: TGTGCCAGCAGGCCGTATGGGGGAACCTACGAGCAGTACTTC. Its protein product is CASRPYGGTYEQYF. Using reference TRBV7-2 and TRBJ2-7 for the parts outside the CDR3, the full variable domain is GAGVSQSPSNKVTEKGKDVELRCDPISGHTALYWYRQSLGQGLEFLIYFQGNSAPDKSGLPSDRFSAERTGGSVSTLTIQRTQQEDSAVYLCASRPYGGTYEQYFGPGTRLTVT.

The rearrangement links TRBV28 to TRBJ2-7; 8 bases line up with TRBD1. The germline gives CDR1 MDHEN, CDR2 SYDVKM. Germline trimming cut 5 bases from V and 2 bases from J; bases unmatched to any gene: 8. The CDR3 covers 15 residues. The CDR3 region is CASSLLLTGAYEQYF. The CDR3 bases are TGTGCCAGCAGTCTCCTTTTGACAGGGGCCTACGAGCAGTACTTC. Drawing the rest from reference TRBV28 and TRBJ2-7, the complete variable domain is DVKVTQSSRYLVKRTGEKVFLECVQDMDHENMFWYRQDPGLGLRLIYFSYDVKMKEKGDIPEGYSVSREKKERFSLILESASTNQTSMYLCASSLLLTGAYEQYFGPGTRLTVT.

The chain joins TRBV13 to TRBJ2-5, with 9 bases matching TRBD2. From germline, CDR1 is PRHDT and CDR2 FYEKMQ (reference sequence). The junction had 15 bases not matched to a gene; V was cut back by 5 bases and J by 5 bases. The CDR3 extends over 17 amino acids. CDR3 coding DNA: TGTGCCAGCAGCCCTATAGATGTAGCGGGAGAAGGGGAGACCCAGTACTTC. This translates into CASSPIDVAGEGETQYF.